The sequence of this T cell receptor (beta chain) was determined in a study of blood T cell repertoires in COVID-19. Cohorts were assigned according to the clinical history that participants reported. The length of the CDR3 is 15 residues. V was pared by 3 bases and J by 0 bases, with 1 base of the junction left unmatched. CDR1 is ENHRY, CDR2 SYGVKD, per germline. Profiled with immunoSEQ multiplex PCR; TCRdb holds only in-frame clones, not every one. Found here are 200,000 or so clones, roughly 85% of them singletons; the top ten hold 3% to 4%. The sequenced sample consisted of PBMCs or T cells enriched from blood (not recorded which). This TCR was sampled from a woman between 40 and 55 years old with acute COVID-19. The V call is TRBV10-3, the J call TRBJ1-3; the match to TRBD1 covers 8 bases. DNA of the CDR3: TGTGCCATCAGTGATACAGGGGGCTCTGGAAACACCATATATTTT. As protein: CAISDTGGSGNTIYF.